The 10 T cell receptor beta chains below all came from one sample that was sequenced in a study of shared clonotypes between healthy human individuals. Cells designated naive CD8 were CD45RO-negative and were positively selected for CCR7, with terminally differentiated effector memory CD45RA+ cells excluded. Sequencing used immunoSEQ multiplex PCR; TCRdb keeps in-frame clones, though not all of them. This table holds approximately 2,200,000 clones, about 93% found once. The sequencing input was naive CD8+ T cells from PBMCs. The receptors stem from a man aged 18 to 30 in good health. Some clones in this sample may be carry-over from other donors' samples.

The CDR3 coding sequence is TGTGCCAGCAGTTTATCGCCTCAGCTATACTCTAATGAAAAACTGTTTTTT. Translating gives CASSLSPQLYSNEKLFF. The chain is built from TRBV28 and TRBJ1-4; D is uncertain. Germline V gene sequence: CDR1 MDHEN, CDR2 SYDVKM. The CDR3 consists of 17 residues. Trimming left V 1 base short and J 3 bases short, with 15 bases between.

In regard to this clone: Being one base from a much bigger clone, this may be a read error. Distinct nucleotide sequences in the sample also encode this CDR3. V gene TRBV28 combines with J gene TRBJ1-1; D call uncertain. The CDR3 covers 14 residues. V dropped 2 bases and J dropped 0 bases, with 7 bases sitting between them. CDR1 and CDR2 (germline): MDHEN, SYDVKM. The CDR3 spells CASSLGGMNTEAFF. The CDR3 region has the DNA TGTGCCAGCAGTTTAGGCGGAATGAACACTGAAGCTTTCTTT.

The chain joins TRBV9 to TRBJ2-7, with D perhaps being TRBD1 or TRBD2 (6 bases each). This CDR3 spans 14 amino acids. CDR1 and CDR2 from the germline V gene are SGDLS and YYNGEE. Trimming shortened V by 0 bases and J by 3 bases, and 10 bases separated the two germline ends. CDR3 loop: CASSVDGGLYEQYF. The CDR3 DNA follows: TGTGCCAGCAGCGTAGATGGGGGGCTCTACGAGCAGTACTTC.

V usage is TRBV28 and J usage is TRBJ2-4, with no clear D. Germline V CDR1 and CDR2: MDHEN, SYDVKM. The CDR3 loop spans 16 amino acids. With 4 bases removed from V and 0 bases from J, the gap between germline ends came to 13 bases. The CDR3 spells CASSWIPQIAKNIQYF. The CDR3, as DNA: TGTGCCAGCAGTTGGATACCACAGATAGCCAAAAACATTCAGTACTTC.

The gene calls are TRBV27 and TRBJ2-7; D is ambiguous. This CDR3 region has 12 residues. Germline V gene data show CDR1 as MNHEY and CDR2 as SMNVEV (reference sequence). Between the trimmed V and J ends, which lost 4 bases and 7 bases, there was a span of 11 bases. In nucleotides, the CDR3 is TGTGCCAGCAGTTCTTTCCCCATGGAGCAGTACTTC. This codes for CASSSFPMEQYF.

CDR3 nucleotide sequence: TGTGCCAGCAGTTTTGTGTTGGGGGAGAACTATGGCTACACCTTC. It specifies CASSFVLGENYGYTF. This chain links TRBV27 with TRBJ1-2, with D maybe TRBD1 (5 bases). V dropped 3 bases and J dropped 2 bases, with 13 bases sitting between them. The CDR3 extends over 15 amino acids. Germline CDR1 is MNHEY and CDR2 is SMNVEV (reference sequence).

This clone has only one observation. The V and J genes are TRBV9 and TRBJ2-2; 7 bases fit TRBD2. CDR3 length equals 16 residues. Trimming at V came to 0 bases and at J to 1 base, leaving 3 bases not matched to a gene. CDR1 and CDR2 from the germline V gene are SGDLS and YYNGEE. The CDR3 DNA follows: TGTGCCAGCAGCGTAGTCAGCGGGATGAACACCGGGGAGCTGTTTTTT. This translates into CASSVVSGMNTGELFF.

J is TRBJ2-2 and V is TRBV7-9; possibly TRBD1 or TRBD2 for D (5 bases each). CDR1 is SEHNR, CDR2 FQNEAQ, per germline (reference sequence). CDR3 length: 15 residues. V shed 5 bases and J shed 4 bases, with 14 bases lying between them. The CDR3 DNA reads TGTGCCAGCAGCATCACCGGGACCCCCACCGGGGAGCTGTTTTTT. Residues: CASSITGTPTGELFF. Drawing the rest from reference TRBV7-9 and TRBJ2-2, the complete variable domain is DTGVSQNPRHKITKRGQNVTFRCDPISEHNRLYWYRQTLGQGPEFLTYFQNEAQLEKSRLLSDRFSAERPKGSFSTLEIQRTEQGDSAMYLCASSITGTPTGELFFGEGSRLTVL.

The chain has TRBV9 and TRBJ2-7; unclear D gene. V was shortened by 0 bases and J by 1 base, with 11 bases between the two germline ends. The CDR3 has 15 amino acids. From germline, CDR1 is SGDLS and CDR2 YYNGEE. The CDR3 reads CASSVAITPSYEQYF. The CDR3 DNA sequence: TGTGCCAGCAGCGTAGCCATCACCCCGTCCTACGAGCAGTACTTC. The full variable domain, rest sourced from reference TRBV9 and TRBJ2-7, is DSGVTQTPKHLITATGQRVTLRCSPRSGDLSVYWYQQSLDQGLQFLIQYYNGEERAKGNILERFSAQQFPDLHSELNLSSLELGDSALYFCASSVAITPSYEQYFGPGTRLTVT.

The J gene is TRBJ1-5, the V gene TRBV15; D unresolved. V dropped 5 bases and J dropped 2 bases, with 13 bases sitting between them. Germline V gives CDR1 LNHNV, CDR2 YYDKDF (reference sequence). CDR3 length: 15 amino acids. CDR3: CATSEWGGGNQPQHF. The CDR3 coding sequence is TGTGCCACCAGCGAATGGGGAGGCGGCAATCAGCCCCAGCATTTT.